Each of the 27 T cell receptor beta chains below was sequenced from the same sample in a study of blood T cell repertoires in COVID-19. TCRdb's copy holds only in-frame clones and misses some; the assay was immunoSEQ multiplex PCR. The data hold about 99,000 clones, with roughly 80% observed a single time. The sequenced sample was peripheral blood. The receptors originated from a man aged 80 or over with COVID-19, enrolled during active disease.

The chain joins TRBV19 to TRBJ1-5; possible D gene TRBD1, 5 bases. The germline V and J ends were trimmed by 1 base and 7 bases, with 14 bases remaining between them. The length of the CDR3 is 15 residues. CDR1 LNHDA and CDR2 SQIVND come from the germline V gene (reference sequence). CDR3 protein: CASSIGGDRGQPQHF. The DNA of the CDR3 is TGTGCCAGTAGTATAGGCGGGGACCGGGGGCAGCCCCAGCATTTT.

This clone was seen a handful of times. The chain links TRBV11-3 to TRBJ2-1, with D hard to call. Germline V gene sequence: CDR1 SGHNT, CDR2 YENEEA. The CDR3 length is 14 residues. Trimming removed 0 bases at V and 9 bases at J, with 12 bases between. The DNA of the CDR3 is TGTGCCAGCAGCTTAGATCTTACGAGCACTGAGCAGTTCTTC. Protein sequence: CASSLDLTSTEQFF. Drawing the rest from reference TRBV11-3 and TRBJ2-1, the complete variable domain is EAGVVQSPRYKIIEKKQPVAFWCNPISGHNTLYWYLQNLGQGPELLIRYENEEAVDDSQLPKDRFSAERLKGVDSTLKIQPAELGDSAVYLCASSLDLTSTEQFFGPGTRLTVL.

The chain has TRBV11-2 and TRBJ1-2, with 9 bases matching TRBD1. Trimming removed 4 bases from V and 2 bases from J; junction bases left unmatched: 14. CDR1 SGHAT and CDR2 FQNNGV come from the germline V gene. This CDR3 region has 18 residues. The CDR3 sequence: CASSSRGGQGSRNYGYTF. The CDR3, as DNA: TGTGCCAGCAGCTCCCGTGGGGGACAGGGTAGTCGGAACTATGGCTACACCTTC. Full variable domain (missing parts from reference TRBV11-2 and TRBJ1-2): EAGVAQSPRYKIIEKRQSVAFWCNPISGHATLYWYQQILGQGPKLLIQFQNNGVVDDSQLPKDRFSAERLKGVDSTLKIQPAKLEDSAVYLCASSSRGGQGSRNYGYTFGSGTRLTVV.

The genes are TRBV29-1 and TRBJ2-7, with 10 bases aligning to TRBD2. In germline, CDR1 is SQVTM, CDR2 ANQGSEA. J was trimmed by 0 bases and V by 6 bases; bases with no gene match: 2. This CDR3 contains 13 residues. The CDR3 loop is CSVSSGGSYEQYF. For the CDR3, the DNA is TGCAGCGTGTCTAGCGGGGGCTCCTACGAGCAGTACTTC.

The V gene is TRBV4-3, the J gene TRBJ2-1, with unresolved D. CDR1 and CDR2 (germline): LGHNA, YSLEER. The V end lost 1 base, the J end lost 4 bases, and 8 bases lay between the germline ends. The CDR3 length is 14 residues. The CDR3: CASSQVGGYNEQFF. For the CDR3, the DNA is TGCGCCAGCAGCCAAGTCGGTGGTTACAATGAGCAGTTCTTC.

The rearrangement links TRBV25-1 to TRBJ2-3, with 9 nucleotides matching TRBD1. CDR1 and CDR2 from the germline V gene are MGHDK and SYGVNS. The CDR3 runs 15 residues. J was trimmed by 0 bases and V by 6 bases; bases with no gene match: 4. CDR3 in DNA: TGTGCCAGCAGAAGGACAGGGGAAAGCACAGATACGCAGTATTTT. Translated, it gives CASRRTGESTDTQYF. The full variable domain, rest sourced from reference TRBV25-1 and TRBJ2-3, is EADIYQTPRYLVIGTGKKITLECSQTMGHDKMYWYQQDPGMELHLIHYSYGVNSTEKGDLSSESTVSRIRTEHFPLTLESARPSHTSQYLCASRRTGESTDTQYFGPGTRLTVL.

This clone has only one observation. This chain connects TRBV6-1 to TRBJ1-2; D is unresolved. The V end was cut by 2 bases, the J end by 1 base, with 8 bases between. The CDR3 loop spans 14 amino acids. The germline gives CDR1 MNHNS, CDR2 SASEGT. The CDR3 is CASSESGGNYGYTF. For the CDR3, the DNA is TGTGCCAGCAGTGAAAGTGGCGGTAACTATGGCTACACCTTC.

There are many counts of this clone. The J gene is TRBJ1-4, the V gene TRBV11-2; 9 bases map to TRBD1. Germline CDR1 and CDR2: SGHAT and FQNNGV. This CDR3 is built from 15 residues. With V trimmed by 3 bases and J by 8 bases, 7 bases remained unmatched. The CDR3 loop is CASSFGTGIREKLFF. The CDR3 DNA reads TGTGCCAGCAGCTTCGGGACAGGGATAAGGGAAAAACTGTTTTTT.

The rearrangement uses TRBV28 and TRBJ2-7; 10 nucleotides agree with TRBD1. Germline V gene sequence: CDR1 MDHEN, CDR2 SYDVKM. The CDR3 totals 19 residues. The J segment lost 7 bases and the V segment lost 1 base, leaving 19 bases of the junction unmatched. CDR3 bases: TGTGCCAGCAGTTTATTCCGACAGGGGGCGGCTAGCGGGCTCGAAGAGCAGTACTTC. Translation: CASSLFRQGAASGLEEQYF.

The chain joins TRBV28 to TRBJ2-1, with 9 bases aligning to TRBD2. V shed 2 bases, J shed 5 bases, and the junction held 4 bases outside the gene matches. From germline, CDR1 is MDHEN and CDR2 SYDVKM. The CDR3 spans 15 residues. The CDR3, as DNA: TGTGCCAGCAGTTTAGATGGCGGGAGGGACAATGAGCAGTTCTTC. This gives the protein CASSLDGGRDNEQFF. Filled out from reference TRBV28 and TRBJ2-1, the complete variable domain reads DVKVTQSSRYLVKRTGEKVFLECVQDMDHENMFWYRQDPGLGLRLIYFSYDVKMKEKGDIPEGYSVSREKKERFSLILESASTNQTSMYLCASSLDGGRDNEQFFGPGTRLTVL.

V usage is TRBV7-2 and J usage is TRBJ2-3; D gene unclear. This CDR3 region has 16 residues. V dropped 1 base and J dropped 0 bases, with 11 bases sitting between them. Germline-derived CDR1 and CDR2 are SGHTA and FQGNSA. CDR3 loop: CASSLGWAPSTDTQYF. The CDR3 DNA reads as TGTGCCAGCAGCTTAGGGTGGGCCCCGAGCACAGATACGCAGTATTTT.

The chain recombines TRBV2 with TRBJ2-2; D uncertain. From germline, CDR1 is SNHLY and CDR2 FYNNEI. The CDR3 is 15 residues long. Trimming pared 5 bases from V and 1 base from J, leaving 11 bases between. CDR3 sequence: CASSTLAVNTGELFF. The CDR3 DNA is TGTGCCAGCAGTACCTTGGCGGTGAACACCGGGGAGCTGTTTTTT.

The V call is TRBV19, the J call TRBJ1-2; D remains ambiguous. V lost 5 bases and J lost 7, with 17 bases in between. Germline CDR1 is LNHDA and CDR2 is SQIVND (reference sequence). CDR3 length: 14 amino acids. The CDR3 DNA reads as TGTGCCAGTAGTCAAACTGGAGCGGGGAGTGGCTACACCTTC. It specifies CASSQTGAGSGYTF.

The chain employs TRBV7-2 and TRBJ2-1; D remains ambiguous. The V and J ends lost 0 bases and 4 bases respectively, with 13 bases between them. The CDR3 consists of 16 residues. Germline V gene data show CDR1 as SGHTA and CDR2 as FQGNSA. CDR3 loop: CASSLAMGRQYNEQFF. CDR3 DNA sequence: TGTGCCAGCAGCTTAGCAATGGGCAGACAATACAATGAGCAGTTCTTC.

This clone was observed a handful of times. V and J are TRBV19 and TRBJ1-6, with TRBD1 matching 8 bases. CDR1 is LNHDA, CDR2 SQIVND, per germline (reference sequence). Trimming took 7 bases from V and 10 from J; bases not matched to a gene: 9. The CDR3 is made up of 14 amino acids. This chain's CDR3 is CASNSGQGVSPLHF. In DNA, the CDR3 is TGTGCCAGTAATTCCGGACAGGGCGTGTCACCCCTCCACTTT.

This CDR3 reads CASSLGPMGQGRRNNSPLHF. The DNA for the CDR3 is TGTGCCAGCAGCCTAGGCCCGATGGGACAGGGGCGCCGCAATAATTCACCCCTCCACTTT. The chain recombines TRBV3-1 (or the pseudogene TRBV3-2) with TRBJ1-6; 10 nucleotides agree with TRBD1. This CDR3 is built from 20 residues. Per germline, CDR1 LGHDT and CDR2 YNNKEL (reference sequence). With 4 bases clipped from V and 5 bases from J, the junction kept 17 bases outside the gene matches.

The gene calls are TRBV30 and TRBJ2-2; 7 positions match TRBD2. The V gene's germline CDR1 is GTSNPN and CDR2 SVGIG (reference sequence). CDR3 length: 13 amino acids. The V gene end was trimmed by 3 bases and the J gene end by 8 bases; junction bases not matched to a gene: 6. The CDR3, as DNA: TGTGCCTGGAGGCGGGGGAGTAGAGGGGAGCTGTTTTTT. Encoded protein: CAWRRGSRGELFF.

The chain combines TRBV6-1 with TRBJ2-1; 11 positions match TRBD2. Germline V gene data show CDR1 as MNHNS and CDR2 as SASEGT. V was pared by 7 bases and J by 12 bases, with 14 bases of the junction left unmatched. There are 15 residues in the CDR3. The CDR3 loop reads CASTLRSTLAGVQFF. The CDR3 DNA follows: TGTGCCAGCACCCTTCGCAGTACACTAGCGGGAGTGCAGTTCTTC.

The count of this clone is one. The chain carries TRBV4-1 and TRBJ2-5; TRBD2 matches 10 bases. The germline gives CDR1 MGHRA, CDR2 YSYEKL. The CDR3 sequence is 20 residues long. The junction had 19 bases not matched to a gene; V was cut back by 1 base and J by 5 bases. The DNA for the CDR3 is TGCGCCAGCAGCCAAGCGGGAGGGGCTAGCGGGAGACGAGACCGGGAGACCCAGTACTTC. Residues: CASSQAGGASGRRDRETQYF.

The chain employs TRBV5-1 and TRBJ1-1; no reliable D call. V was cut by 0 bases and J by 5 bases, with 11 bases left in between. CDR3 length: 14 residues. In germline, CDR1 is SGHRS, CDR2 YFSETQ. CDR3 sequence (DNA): TGCGCCAGCAGCTTGGCGGAAAGAGGGACTGAAGCTTTCTTT. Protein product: CASSLAERGTEAFF.

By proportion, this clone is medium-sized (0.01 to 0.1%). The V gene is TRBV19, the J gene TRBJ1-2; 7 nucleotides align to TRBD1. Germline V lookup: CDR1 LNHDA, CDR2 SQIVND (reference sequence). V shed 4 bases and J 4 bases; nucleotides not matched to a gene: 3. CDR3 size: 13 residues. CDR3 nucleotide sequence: TGTGCCAGTAGTACGGGACAGCCCTATGGCTACACCTTC. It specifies CASSTGQPYGYTF. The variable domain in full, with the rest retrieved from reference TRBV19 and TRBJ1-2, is DGGITQSPKYLFRKEGQNVTLSCEQNLNHDAMYWYRQDPGQGLRLIYYSQIVNDFQKGDIAEGYSVSREKKESFPLTVTSAQKNPTAFYLCASSTGQPYGYTFGSGTRLTVV.

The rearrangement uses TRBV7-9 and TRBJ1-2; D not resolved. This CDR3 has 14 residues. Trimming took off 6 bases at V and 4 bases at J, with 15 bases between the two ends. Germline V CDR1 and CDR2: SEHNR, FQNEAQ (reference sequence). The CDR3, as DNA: TGTGCCAGCAGTCTGGCATTCGACACCTATGGCTACACCTTC. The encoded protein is CASSLAFDTYGYTF.

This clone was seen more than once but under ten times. CDR3 in amino acids: CAISEMGGRTDTQYF. The CDR3, as DNA: TGTGCCATCAGTGAGATGGGGGGGCGCACAGATACGCAGTATTTT. The chain uses TRBV10-3 and TRBJ2-3, with a weak D call TRBD2 (7 bases). From germline, CDR1 is ENHRY and CDR2 SYGVKD. The germline V and J ends were trimmed by 2 bases and 1 base, with 10 bases remaining between them. This CDR3 has 15 amino acids.

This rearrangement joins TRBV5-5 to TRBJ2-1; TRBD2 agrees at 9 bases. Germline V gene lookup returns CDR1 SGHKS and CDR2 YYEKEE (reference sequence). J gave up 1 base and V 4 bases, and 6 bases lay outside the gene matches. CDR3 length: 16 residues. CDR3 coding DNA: TGTGCCAGCAGCAGCCGGCTAGCGGGGTCCTACAATGAGCAGTTCTTC. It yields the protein CASSSRLAGSYNEQFF.

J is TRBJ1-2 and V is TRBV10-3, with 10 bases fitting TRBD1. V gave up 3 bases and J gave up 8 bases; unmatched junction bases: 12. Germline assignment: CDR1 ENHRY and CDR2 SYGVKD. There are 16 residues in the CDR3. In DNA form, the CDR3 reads TGTGCCATCAGTGACGGGATGACAGGGGGCTTGTGGGGCTACACCTTC. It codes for CAISDGMTGGLWGYTF.

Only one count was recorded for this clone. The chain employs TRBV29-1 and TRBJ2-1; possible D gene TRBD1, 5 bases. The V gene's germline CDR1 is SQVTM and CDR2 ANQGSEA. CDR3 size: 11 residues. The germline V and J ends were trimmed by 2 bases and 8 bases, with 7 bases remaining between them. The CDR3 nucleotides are TGCAGCGTTGAATCAGGGTATGAGCAGTTCTTC. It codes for CSVESGYEQFF.

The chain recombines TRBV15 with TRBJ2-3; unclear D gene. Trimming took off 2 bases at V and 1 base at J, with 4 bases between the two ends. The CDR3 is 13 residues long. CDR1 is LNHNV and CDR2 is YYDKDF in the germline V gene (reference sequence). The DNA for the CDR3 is TGTGCCACCAGCAGATTCGGCACAGATACGCAGTATTTT. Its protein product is CATSRFGTDTQYF.